The 25 T cell receptor beta chains given below trace back to one sample, sequenced in a study of cytomegalovirus exposure and HLA in healthy donors. The PCR used 60 Vbeta and 13 Jbeta primers. Some clones are missing from TCRdb's copy, which holds only in-frame ones; the method was immunoSEQ multiplex PCR. Its table records 200,000 to 250,000 clones. The material sequenced was PBMCs. The receptors were sampled from a girl aged 2 to 10 in good health and CMV-seropositive.

V usage is TRBV6-4 and J usage is TRBJ1-1, with a possible D match to TRBD1 (6 bases). The CDR3 spans 15 residues. Trimming removed 6 bases at V and 1 base at J, with 15 bases between. The germline CDR1 and CDR2 sequences are MRHNA and SNTAGT. The CDR3 region is CASRVFGGANTEAFF. Written as DNA, the CDR3 is TGTGCCAGCAGAGTTTTTGGGGGCGCGAACACTGAAGCTTTCTTT.

This chain links TRBV27 with TRBJ1-3; 7 nucleotides match TRBD1. Looked up from germline, CDR1 is MNHEY and CDR2 is SMNVEV (reference sequence). The CDR3 is 15 residues long. With V trimmed by 8 bases and J by 0 bases, 7 bases remained unmatched. The CDR3 protein is CASRQGTHSGNTIYF. Written as DNA, the CDR3 is TGTGCCAGCCGACAGGGAACTCACTCTGGAAACACCATATATTTT.

V and J are TRBV2 and TRBJ1-1; unclear D gene. The germline V and J ends were trimmed by 6 bases and 5 bases, with 4 bases remaining between them. There are 10 residues in the CDR3. The germline CDR1 and CDR2 sequences are SNHLY and FYNNEI. This CDR3 is CASSQTEAFF. CDR3 coding DNA: TGTGCCAGCAGCCAAACTGAAGCTTTCTTT. The whole variable domain, remainder taken from reference TRBV2 and TRBJ1-1, is EPEVTQTPSHQVTQMGQEVILRCVPISNHLYFYWYRQILGQKVEFLVSFYNNEISEKSEIFDDQFSVERPDGSNFTLKIRSTKLEDSAMYFCASSQTEAFFGQGTRLTVV.

This chain connects TRBV5-1 to TRBJ2-7; no clear D. The CDR3 loop spans 16 amino acids. Per germline, CDR1 SGHRS and CDR2 YFSETQ. V dropped 0 bases and J dropped 4 bases, with 17 bases sitting between them. The CDR3 coding sequence is TGCGCCAGCAGCTTGGGCGCAGGTCAAGCAATTTACGAGCAGTACTTC. It translates to CASSLGAGQAIYEQYF. Using reference TRBV5-1 and TRBJ2-7 for the parts outside the CDR3, the full variable domain is KAGVTQTPRYLIKTRGQQVTLSCSPISGHRSVSWYQQTPGQGLQFLFEYFSETQRNKGNFPGRFSGRQFSNSRSEMNVSTLELGDSALYLCASSLGAGQAIYEQYFGPGTRLTVT.

The chain carries TRBV2 and TRBJ2-1; perhaps TRBD2 as D (5 bases). V lost 5 bases, J lost 0 bases, and 11 bases lay in between. Germline V gene data show CDR1 as SNHLY and CDR2 as FYNNEI. This CDR3 spans 15 amino acids. CDR3 coding DNA: TGTGCCAGCAGTTCCCCTCGGGACTCCTACAATGAGCAGTTCTTC. The encoded protein is CASSSPRDSYNEQFF.

The chain has TRBV11-3 and TRBJ1-1; 9 bases map to TRBD1. The CDR3 length is 17 residues. The germline V gene has CDR1 SGHNT and CDR2 YENEEA. Unmatched junction bases numbered 12, after V lost 2 bases and J lost 5 bases. CDR3 DNA sequence: TGTGCCAGCAGCTTATTTGTTACCCGACAGGGGGAAACTGAAGCTTTCTTT. Its protein product is CASSLFVTRQGETEAFF.

The chain combines TRBV5-1 with TRBJ1-2; D is unresolved. The CDR3 totals 13 residues. CDR1 is SGHRS, CDR2 YFSETQ, per germline. The V and J ends lost 0 bases and 10 bases respectively, with 13 bases between them. CDR3 DNA sequence: TGCGCCAGCAGCTTGGGGTCGGAGACCGCCTACACCTTC. Translation gives CASSLGSETAYTF.

This sequence joins TRBV4-1 and TRBJ1-2, with 10 bases that match TRBD1. The CDR3 has 16 residues. The J segment lost 1 base and the V segment lost 1 base, leaving 3 bases of the junction unmatched. CDR1 and CDR2 (germline): MGHRA, YSYEKL. DNA for the CDR3: TGCGCCAGCAGCCAAGTTGGGACAGGGGATAACTATGGCTACACCTTC. This gives the protein CASSQVGTGDNYGYTF.

This sequence joins TRBV5-1 and TRBJ2-6; 10 bases map to TRBD1. Germline-derived CDR1 and CDR2 are SGHRS and YFSETQ. V gave up 4 bases and J gave up 1 base; unmatched junction bases: 8. The CDR3 is made up of 18 amino acids. In nucleotides, the CDR3 is TGCGCCAGCAGCCTGACAGGGGGCTTGTCTTCTGGGGCCAACGTCCTGACTTTC. Amino acids: CASSLTGGLSSGANVLTF.

The V gene is TRBV18, the J gene TRBJ1-1; 9 nucleotides line up with TRBD1. With V trimmed by 3 bases and J by 3 bases, 5 bases remained unmatched. The germline V gene encodes CDR1 KGHSH and CDR2 LQKENI. The CDR3 has 15 residues. CDR3 region: CASSPLGQGYTEAFF. For the CDR3, the DNA is TGTGCCAGCTCACCGCTGGGACAGGGTTACACTGAAGCTTTCTTT.

The gene calls are TRBV5-6 and TRBJ2-7; a weak D match, TRBD2 (6 bases). Germline CDR1 is SGHDT and CDR2 is YYEEEE. The CDR3 consists of 14 residues. V shed 3 bases and J shed 6 bases, with 16 bases lying between them. This CDR3 reads CASSSSGLSGEQYF. DNA of the CDR3: TGTGCCAGCAGCTCCTCCGGACTATCGGGCGAGCAGTACTTC.

The CDR3 loop is CASSFRRGETQYF. CDR3 coding DNA: TGTGCCAGCAGCTTTAGGAGGGGAGAGACCCAGTACTTC. The chain carries TRBV7-9 and TRBJ2-5, with D perhaps matching TRBD2 (6 bases). Germline V gene sequence: CDR1 SEHNR, CDR2 FQNEAQ (reference sequence). The CDR3 consists of 13 residues. Trimming shortened V by 3 bases and J by 4 bases, and 9 bases separated the two germline ends.

This sequence joins TRBV2 and TRBJ2-7; the match to TRBD2 covers 11 bases. The junction had 6 bases not matched to a gene; V was cut back by 3 bases and J by 8 bases. Germline assignment: CDR1 SNHLY and CDR2 FYNNEI. This CDR3 has 14 amino acids. Here the CDR3 reads CASSEGLAGGKQYF. The CDR3 nucleotides are TGTGCCAGCAGTGAGGGGCTAGCGGGAGGAAAGCAGTACTTC.

The J gene is TRBJ1-2, the V gene TRBV7-9; 11 nucleotides line up with TRBD1. The CDR3 is made up of 16 amino acids. The junction had 12 bases not matched to a gene; V was cut back by 5 bases and J by 7 bases. Germline CDR1 and CDR2: SEHNR and FQNEAQ (reference sequence). The CDR3, as DNA: TGTGCCAGCAGCAGGGGGGAAGGACAGGGGGCGCGTGGCTACACCTTC. It yields the protein CASSRGEGQGARGYTF.

This rearrangement joins TRBV30 to TRBJ2-1; D not resolved. This CDR3 contains 12 residues. Germline V CDR1 and CDR2: GTSNPN, SVGIG (reference sequence). Trimming pared 1 base from V and 6 bases from J, leaving 7 bases between. The CDR3 region has the DNA TGTGCCTGGAGTGCTCCTTCCAATGAGCAGTTCTTC. Its translation is CAWSAPSNEQFF.

This chain joins TRBV7-9 and TRBJ2-1; D is possibly TRBD2 (6 bases). The CDR3 has 15 amino acids. The germline CDR1 and CDR2 sequences are SEHNR and FQNEAQ (reference sequence). V was clipped by 5 bases and J by 5 bases, with 16 bases between them. The CDR3 DNA is TGTGCCAGCAGCCTACAACGGGCGGGGAACAATGAGCAGTTCTTC. Translating it yields CASSLQRAGNNEQFF.

This chain links TRBV6-5 with TRBJ1-1; tentatively, D is TRBD1 (5 bases). The CDR3 is 12 amino acids. Per germline, CDR1 MNHEY and CDR2 SVGAGI. Trimming shortened V by 5 bases and J by 6 bases, and 10 bases separated the two germline ends. In nucleotides, the CDR3 is TGTGCCAGCAGTGAGATAGGGGCTGAAGCTTTCTTT. As protein: CASSEIGAEAFF.

The gene calls are TRBV23-1 and TRBJ2-7; D may be TRBD2 (5 bases). TRBV23-1 is an open reading frame, and its role is uncertain. The CDR3 contains 13 residues. V was cut by 4 bases and J by 3 bases, with 10 bases left in between. In nucleotides, the CDR3 is TGCGCCAGCAGTCGAATTAGCGTCTACGAGCAGTACTTC. Translating gives CASSRISVYEQYF.

The chain links TRBV12-5 to TRBJ2-1; 14 bases align to TRBD2. V shed 5 bases, J shed 8 bases, and the junction held 5 bases outside the gene matches. CDR1 is LGHNT and CDR2 is FRNRAP in the germline V gene. There are 15 residues in the CDR3. CDR3 in amino acids: CASGAGLAGEDEQFF. CDR3 nucleotides: TGTGCTAGTGGTGCGGGACTAGCGGGAGAGGATGAGCAGTTCTTC.

The chain has TRBV19 and TRBJ2-3, with 12 bases identical to TRBD2. V was clipped by 1 base and J by 0 bases; unmatched bases: 5. CDR3 length equals 18 residues. Germline lookup yields CDR1 LNHDA and CDR2 SQIVND (reference sequence). CDR3 nucleotide sequence: TGTGCCAGTAGTATAGTGGGACTAGCGGGTTTTAGCACAGATACGCAGTATTTT. Translated, it gives CASSIVGLAGFSTDTQYF. The whole variable domain, filled in from reference TRBV19 and TRBJ2-3, reads DGGITQSPKYLFRKEGQNVTLSCEQNLNHDAMYWYRQDPGQGLRLIYYSQIVNDFQKGDIAEGYSVSREKKESFPLTVTSAQKNPTAFYLCASSIVGLAGFSTDTQYFGPGTRLTVL.

The chain is built from TRBV11-2 and TRBJ2-1, with 14 bases aligning to TRBD2. This CDR3 has 17 residues. The germline gives CDR1 SGHAT, CDR2 FQNNGV. J gave up 7 bases and V 5 bases, and 10 bases lay outside the gene matches. The CDR3 DNA follows: TGTGCCAGCAGCCGAAATCCGGGACTAGCGGGAGTGAATGAGCAGTTCTTC. Its protein is CASSRNPGLAGVNEQFF.

The chain uses TRBV15 and TRBJ1-4; D gene ambiguous. The V gene lost 0 bases and the J gene lost 6 bases, with 14 bases spanning the gap. There are 16 residues in the CDR3. From germline, CDR1 is LNHNV and CDR2 YYDKDF (reference sequence). The CDR3 DNA reads TGTGCCACCAGCAGAGATCTTTACAGAGAATATGAAAAACTGTTTTTT. Protein: CATSRDLYREYEKLFF. The full variable domain, completed using reference TRBV15 and TRBJ1-4, is DAMVIQNPRYQVTQFGKPVTLSCSQTLNHNVMYWYQQKSSQAPKLLFHYYDKDFNNEADTPDNFQSRRPNTSFCFLDIRSPGLGDTAMYLCATSRDLYREYEKLFFGSGTQLSVL.

The gene calls are TRBV6-5 and TRBJ2-6; 9 nucleotides match TRBD1. This CDR3 has 15 amino acids. Losses at the gene ends were 5 bases for V and 10 bases for J; bases not matched to a gene: 9. Germline V gives CDR1 MNHEY, CDR2 SVGAGI. As DNA, the CDR3 is TGTGCCAGCAGTACATACAGGGGGCATCCGAACGTCCTGACTTTC. Protein: CASSTYRGHPNVLTF.

V usage is TRBV7-6 and J usage is TRBJ1-1; D is possibly TRBD1 (5 bases). V lost 2 bases to trimming and J lost 0 bases, with 13 bases between them. Germline V CDR1 and CDR2: SGHVS, FNYEAQ. This CDR3 contains 16 residues. CDR3 protein: CASSLYGGDLNTEAFF. Here the CDR3 DNA reads TGTGCCAGCAGCTTATATGGAGGGGATTTGAACACTGAAGCTTTCTTT.

The chain couples TRBV28 to TRBJ1-1; 7 bases line up with TRBD1. Germline assignment: CDR1 MDHEN and CDR2 SYDVKM. The CDR3 runs 15 residues. V dropped 6 bases and J dropped 3; count of bases not matched to a gene: 10. The CDR3 protein is CASSKPQGFDTEAFF. For the CDR3, the DNA is TGTGCCAGCAGCAAACCACAGGGGTTTGACACTGAAGCTTTCTTT.